The next 6 T cell receptor beta chains were all read from a single sample in a study of prognosis after radiotherapy for stage I lung cancer. From genomic DNA, TCR beta CDR3 was amplified by two-round multiplex PCR. First-round PCR used primers specific to each TRBV and TRBJ gene. Using its own MiXCR run on the multiplex PCR reads, TCRdb lists one record per CDR3 protein. This table holds nearly 35,000 distinct CDR3 sequences, less than 40% found once. The source was PBMCs, collected before or after stereotactic body radiation therapy (not recorded which). The receptors were sampled from a donor over 45 with non-small cell lung cancer.

As regards this clonotype: A far larger clone differs by one base, so this is likely a read error. This chain uses TRBV14 with TRBJ2-2; 8 positions agree with TRBD1. Germline V CDR1 and CDR2: SGHDN, FVKESK. The CDR3 runs 15 residues. The CDR3 loop reads CASRDETGDSGDLFF. For the CDR3, the DNA is TGTGCCAGCAGGGACGAGACAGGGGATTCTGGGGATCTGTTTTTT.

V is TRBV5-1 and J is TRBJ1-2, with TRBD1 as a possible D gene (6 bases). V lost 1 base to trimming and J lost 4 bases, with 11 bases between them. This CDR3 comprises 14 residues. CDR1 SGHRS and CDR2 YFSETQ come from the germline V gene. CDR3 nucleotides: TGCGCCAGCAGCTTGTGGGGGCCAAGCTATGGCTACACCTTC. Residues: CASSLWGPSYGYTF.

A few counts support this clonotype. A much larger clone sits a single nucleotide away, making a read error possible. Because the CDR3 is missing its conserved closing phenylalanine or tryptophan, this is likely a read error. The V gene is TRBV4-1, the J gene TRBJ1-6; no definite D call. The V end was cut by 0 bases, the J end by 7 bases, with 7 bases between. The germline V gene encodes CDR1 MGHRA and CDR2 YSYEKL. The CDR3 is made up of 14 amino acids. The CDR3 loop reads CASSQEGGNSPLHS. As DNA, the CDR3 is TGCGCCAGCAGCCAAGAGGGAGGGAATTCACCCCTCCACTCT.

This clonotype occurred many times. The J gene is TRBJ2-3, the V gene TRBV20-1, with 11 bases aligning to TRBD2. Looked up from germline, CDR1 is DFQATT and CDR2 is SNEGSKA (reference sequence). This CDR3 is 16 amino acids long. The J segment lost 0 bases and the V segment lost 4 bases, leaving 6 bases of the junction unmatched. As DNA, the CDR3 is TGCAGTGCTAAGGCACTAGCGGGAGTTAGCACAGATACGCAGTATTTT. It is translated as CSAKALAGVSTDTQYF.

On this clonotype: With a much larger clone just one base away, this may be a read error. The gene calls are TRBV6-9 and TRBJ2-1; D gene uncertain. The CDR3 has 15 amino acids. Germline V gene lookup returns CDR1 MNHGY and CDR2 SVAAGI. The V end was cut by 7 bases, the J end by 4 bases, with 17 bases between. As DNA, the CDR3 is TGTGCCAGCATTTACTCAGGAGCCGGGTACAATGAGCAGTTCTTC. Translation: CASIYSGAGYNEQFF.

This clonotype was detected a few times. Since a far larger clone is one base different, this is likely a read error. The rearrangement joins TRBV6-5 to TRBJ2-1; 12 bases align to TRBD2. The V gene's germline CDR1 is MNHEY and CDR2 SVGAGI. Trimming took 2 bases from V and 6 from J; bases not matched to a gene: 8. This CDR3 contains 17 residues. CDR3 in DNA: TGTGCCAGCAGTTACCCACTAGCGGGAGGCCCCGTCAATGAGCAGTTCTTC. Translated, it gives CASSYPLAGGPVNEQFF.